The sequence of this T cell receptor beta chain was determined in a study of T cell changes during pregnancy in multiple sclerosis. Data came from immunoSEQ multiplex PCR; TCRdb stores just in-frame clones and leaves some out. The data contain more than 40,000 clones, 90% of them singletons. Trimming cost V 2 bases and J 6 bases; bases outside gene matches: 12. The CDR3 is 17 amino acids. Germline loops: CDR1 SGHDT, CDR2 YYEEEE. This clonotype originated in a female donor in good health, enrolled as a control in a pregnancy study. This material consisted of peripheral blood, taken in the first trimester of pregnancy. V and J are TRBV5-6 and TRBJ2-3, with 10 positions matching TRBD2. The CDR3 DNA follows: TGTGCCAGCAGCTTTTTGGCTAGCGGGAGCCGTAGGGATACGCAGTATTTT. It codes for CASSFLASGSRRDTQYF.